Shown below are 13 T cell receptor beta chains from a single sample sequenced in a study of Ad26.COV2.S vaccination and SARS-CoV-2 variants. Treatment specified: over 15 received Ad26.COV2.S at low or high dose, single or two shots; several received placebo; per-sample allocation not given. Samples were taken on day 63 after the first vaccine or placebo injection. Assay used: immunoSEQ multiplex PCR; TCRdb lists only in-frame clones, some missing. Among about 350,000 clones listed, roughly 90% were seen once. The input for sequencing was peripheral blood, taken in a trial of Ad26.COV2.S vaccine versus placebo. The receptors here all came from a person between 18 and 65 years old who received the Ad26.COV2.S COVID-19 vaccine or a placebo.

The chain uses TRBV19 and TRBJ1-6, with TRBD1 matching 7 bases. Per the germline V gene, CDR1 is LNHDA and CDR2 is SQIVND (reference sequence). The J segment lost 0 bases and the V segment lost 4 bases, leaving 0 bases of the junction unmatched. The CDR3 runs 15 residues. The CDR3 is CASSRDSSYNSPLHF. DNA of the CDR3: TGTGCCAGTAGTAGGGACAGCTCCTATAATTCACCCCTCCACTTT.

The chain joins TRBV30 to TRBJ2-7; 11 bases fit TRBD2. J was trimmed by 8 bases and V by 3 bases; bases with no gene match: 6. The germline gives CDR1 GTSNPN, CDR2 SVGIG (reference sequence). The CDR3 runs 13 residues. CDR3 protein: CAWRLAGEGQQYF. The CDR3 DNA follows: TGTGCCTGGAGACTAGCGGGAGAGGGGCAGCAGTACTTC. The full variable domain, with the rest looked up from reference TRBV30 and TRBJ2-7, is SQTIHQWPATLVQPVGSPLSLECTVEGTSNPNLYWYRQAAGRGLQLLFYSVGIGQISSEVPQNLSASRPQDRQFILSSKKLLLSDSGFYLCAWRLAGEGQQYFGPGTRLTVT.

The chain has TRBV3-1 (or the pseudogene TRBV3-2) and TRBJ2-7, with D unresolved. CDR1 and CDR2 from the germline V gene are LGHDT and YNNKEL (reference sequence). This CDR3 comprises 16 residues. V lost 0 bases, J lost 0 bases, and 12 bases lay in between. CDR3 sequence reads: CASSQDTLGSSYEQYF. The CDR3 DNA reads as TGTGCCAGCAGCCAAGACACCCTGGGCAGCTCCTACGAGCAGTACTTC.

The chain employs TRBV7-3 and TRBJ2-2; D gene ambiguous. V lost 6 bases and J lost 0, with 2 bases in between. Germline V gives CDR1 SGHTA, CDR2 FQGTGA. This CDR3 has 12 amino acids. The CDR3 coding sequence is TGTGCCAGCAGACCGAACACCGGGGAGCTGTTTTTT. Translated: CASRPNTGELFF.

The V and J genes are TRBV6-4 and TRBJ2-5; the D gene could be TRBD1 or TRBD2 (7 bases each). V was trimmed by 5 bases and J by 2 bases, leaving 15 bases between them. Per germline, CDR1 MRHNA and CDR2 SNTAGT. This CDR3 comprises 15 residues. CDR3 amino acids: CASSPAGGGQETQYF. CDR3 DNA sequence: TGTGCCAGCAGTCCCGCAGGGGGAGGGCAAGAGACCCAGTACTTC.

The rearrangement joins TRBV4-2 to TRBJ2-2; 9 bases align to TRBD1. Trimming at V came to 4 bases and at J to 5 bases, leaving 11 bases not matched to a gene. This CDR3 is built from 17 residues. The germline gives CDR1 LGHNA, CDR2 YNFKEQ. CDR3 coding DNA: TGTGCCAGCAGCCGTGAGCCCCCGGGACAGGGAACCGGGGAGCTGTTTTTT. Translating it yields CASSREPPGQGTGELFF.

This chain connects TRBV7-3 to TRBJ1-1; 8 nucleotides agree with TRBD1. The J segment lost 6 bases and the V segment lost 0 bases, leaving 6 bases of the junction unmatched. Germline V lookup: CDR1 SGHTA, CDR2 FQGTGA. The CDR3 covers 15 residues. CDR3 sequence: CASSLTLGTGAEAFF. CDR3 in DNA: TGTGCCAGCAGCTTAACGTTGGGGACAGGCGCTGAAGCTTTCTTT.

This chain connects TRBV2 to TRBJ2-5; 9 bases are a match to TRBD2. J gave up 5 bases and V 3 bases, and 13 bases lay outside the gene matches. The germline gives CDR1 SNHLY, CDR2 FYNNEI. The CDR3 spans 17 residues. CDR3 DNA: TGTGCCAGCAGTGATGGTCGGTCTAGCGGGACCGGGGAGACCCAGTACTTC. Protein sequence: CASSDGRSSGTGETQYF.

The rearrangement joins TRBV30 to TRBJ1-1; D unclear. The CDR3 has 14 residues. V lost 0 bases and J 0 bases, leaving 8 bases between the germline ends. The germline gives CDR1 GTSNPN, CDR2 SVGIG (reference sequence). As DNA, the CDR3 is TGTGCCTGGAGTGTAGTGGGTCTGAACACTGAAGCTTTCTTT. Its protein product is CAWSVVGLNTEAFF.

This clone was found once. V gene TRBV19 combines with J gene TRBJ1-5, with 10 bases matching TRBD1. The CDR3 length is 17 residues. Germline loops: CDR1 LNHDA, CDR2 SQIVND (reference sequence). J lost 4 bases, V lost 10 bases, and 16 bases had no gene match. CDR3 in DNA: TGTGCCATTAACCGGGGGGACAGGGGACGGAGAAATCAGCCCCAGCATTTT. Its translation: CAINRGDRGRRNQPQHF. The full variable domain, its missing parts supplied by reference TRBV19 and TRBJ1-5, is DGGITQSPKYLFRKEGQNVTLSCEQNLNHDAMYWYRQDPGQGLRLIYYSQIVNDFQKGDIAEGYSVSREKKESFPLTVTSAQKNPTAFYLCAINRGDRGRRNQPQHFGDGTRLSIL.

The V call is TRBV5-1, the J call TRBJ2-3; D gene unclear. The V end was cut by 1 base, the J end by 0 bases, with 9 bases between. CDR1 is SGHRS, CDR2 YFSETQ, per germline. The CDR3 has 15 residues. The CDR3 is CASSLPEASTDTQYF. The DNA of the CDR3 is TGCGCCAGCAGCTTGCCCGAGGCTAGCACAGATACGCAGTATTTT.

The J gene is TRBJ1-1, the V gene TRBV9; 8 positions match TRBD1. The CDR3 contains 14 residues. V shed 4 bases and J 1 base; nucleotides not matched to a gene: 3. Germline V lookup: CDR1 SGDLS, CDR2 YYNGEE. Here the CDR3 DNA reads TGTGCCAGCAGCAAAGACAGGGGGAACACTGAAGCTTTCTTT. Protein: CASSKDRGNTEAFF.

The gene calls are TRBV20-1 and TRBJ1-5; tentative D call: TRBD1 (5 bases). The germline V and J ends were trimmed by 3 bases and 3 bases, with 18 bases remaining between them. This CDR3 region has 16 residues. The germline V gene encodes CDR1 DFQATT and CDR2 SNEGSKA (reference sequence). CDR3 loop: CSASWVVQGDNQPQHF. Written as DNA, the CDR3 is TGCAGTGCTAGTTGGGTGGTTCAAGGGGACAATCAGCCCCAGCATTTT.